The entry that follows covers one T cell receptor (beta chain) sequence. Its antigen is unknown. The sample belongs to a study of radiation and T cells in renal cell carcinoma. Study-wide results and caveats: In blood, top tumor clones expanded by 2 weeks, shrinking by 4. No pretreatment tumor biopsies were available for baseline clonotypes.

Method: immunoSEQ multiplex PCR; TCRdb's copy keeps in-frame clones and lacks some. In the table there are about 150,000 clones, roughly 90% of which are singletons. Germline loops: CDR1 SGHNT, CDR2 YYREEE (reference sequence). This CDR3 spans 15 amino acids. Trimming stripped 0 bases from V and 0 bases from J, with 6 bases between. Time point indicated: baseline pretreatment blood. Treatment in this sample: 15 Gy SBRT to primary tumor, nephrectomy 4 weeks later. The source is a woman aged 65 to 85 with renal cell carcinoma. The sample in question was blood, obtained from a patient whose treatment included radiotherapy and nephrectomy. This chain joins TRBV5-4 and TRBJ2-2; the D gene could be TRBD1 or TRBD2 (5 bases each). CDR3 sequence (DNA): TGTGCCAGCAGCTTGGGGGGGACGAACACCGGGGAGCTGTTTTTT. It codes for CASSLGGTNTGELFF. Drawing the rest from reference TRBV5-4 and TRBJ2-2, the complete variable domain is ETGVTQSPTHLIKTRGQQVTLRCSSQSGHNTVSWYQQALGQGPQFIFQYYREEENGRGNFPPRFSGLQFPNYSSELNVNALELDDSALYLCASSLGGTNTGELFFGEGSRLTVL.